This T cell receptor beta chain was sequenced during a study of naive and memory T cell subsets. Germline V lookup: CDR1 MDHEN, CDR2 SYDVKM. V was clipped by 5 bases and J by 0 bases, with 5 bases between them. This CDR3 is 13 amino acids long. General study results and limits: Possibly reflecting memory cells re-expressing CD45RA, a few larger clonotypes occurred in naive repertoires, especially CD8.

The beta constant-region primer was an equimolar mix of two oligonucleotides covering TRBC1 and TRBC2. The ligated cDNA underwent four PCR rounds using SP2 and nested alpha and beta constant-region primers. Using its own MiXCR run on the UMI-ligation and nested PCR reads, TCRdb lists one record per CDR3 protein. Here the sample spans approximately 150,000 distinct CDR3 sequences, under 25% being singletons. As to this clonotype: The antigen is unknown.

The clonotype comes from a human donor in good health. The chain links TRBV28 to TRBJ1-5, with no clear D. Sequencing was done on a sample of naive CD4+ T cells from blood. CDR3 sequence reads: CASSIHSNQPQHF. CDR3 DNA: TGTGCCAGCAGTATCCATAGCAATCAGCCCCAGCATTTT.